Listed here are 17 T cell receptor beta chains from one sample, sequenced in a study of post-analysis software for immune sequencing data. Findings of the study overall: There were five TRBV segments more frequent in patients than controls, and TRBV5-6, TRBV5-1 and TRBV20-1 were among them.

These receptors are not linked to any known antigen. Unique molecular identifiers were built into the TCR beta cDNA libraries. TCRdb used MiXCR to reprocess the PCR reads, holding one entry per CDR3 protein. This sample has about 540,000 distinct CDR3 sequences; around a third occur once, and the top ten carry 6%. Sequencing used blood. All receptors derive from a girl aged 2-17 years with multiple sclerosis.

V and J are TRBV12-3 or TRBV12-4 and TRBJ2-1; 8 positions match TRBD2. V lost 3 bases and J lost 0; bases outside the gene matches: 4. CDR3 size: 16 residues. CDR3 bases: TGTGCCAGCAGTTTCGGGGGGGGCCTCTCCTACAATGAGCAGTTCTTC. Its translation: CASSFGGGLSYNEQFF.

This clonotype was seen more than once but under ten times. The chain couples TRBV9 to TRBJ2-7; possible D gene TRBD2, 6 bases. Trimming took off 6 bases at V and 0 bases at J, with 19 bases between the two ends. The CDR3 covers 16 residues. Germline V gives CDR1 SGDLS, CDR2 YYNGEE. DNA for the CDR3: TGTGCCAGCACGGCCCCAGTGGAGGGCCGCTCCTACGAGCAGTACTTC. Translation: CASTAPVEGRSYEQYF.

This clonotype was counted only a few times. The CDR3 DNA is TGCAGTGCCTCAATGTCTAGCGGGGGGACGCGGAGCACAGATACGCAGTATTTT. Translated, it gives CSASMSSGGTRSTDTQYF. This sequence joins TRBV20-1 and TRBJ2-3, with TRBD2 matching 11 bases. V dropped 6 bases and J dropped 0; count of bases not matched to a gene: 14. In germline, CDR1 is DFQATT, CDR2 SNEGSKA (reference sequence). This CDR3 comprises 18 residues.

The CDR3 loop is CAIRIQVGVGTEAFF. The CDR3, as DNA: TGTGCCATAAGGATCCAGGTCGGGGTAGGAACTGAAGCTTTCTTT. The V call is TRBV10-3, the J call TRBJ1-1; D is undetermined. Germline V gives CDR1 ENHRY, CDR2 SYGVKD. V lost 9 bases to trimming and J lost 5 bases, with 22 bases between them. The CDR3 spans 15 residues.

The J gene is TRBJ1-2, the V gene TRBV25-1; D remains unclear. Trimming left V 1 base short and J 8 bases short, with 11 bases between. Germline CDR1 and CDR2: MGHDK and SYGVNS. This CDR3 has 13 residues. The CDR3 sequence: CASSEFGGKGYTF. CDR3 nucleotide sequence: TGTGCCAGCAGTGAATTCGGAGGCAAGGGCTACACCTTC.

This clonotype was counted a few times. CDR3: CASSPGQTDTQYF. The DNA of the CDR3 is TGTGCCAGCAGCCCCGGACAGACAGATACGCAGTATTTT. This rearrangement joins TRBV7-9 to TRBJ2-3; tentative D call: TRBD1 (6 bases). Germline V gene data show CDR1 as SEHNR and CDR2 as FQNEAQ (reference sequence). The V end lost 5 bases, the J end lost 3 bases, and 9 bases lay between the germline ends. The CDR3 covers 13 residues. Full variable domain (outside the CDR3, taken from reference TRBV7-9 and TRBJ2-3): DTGVSQNPRHKITKRGQNVTFRCDPISEHNRLYWYRQTLGQGPEFLTYFQNEAQLEKSRLLSDRFSAERPKGSFSTLEIQRTEQGDSAMYLCASSPGQTDTQYFGPGTRLTVL.

The rearrangement links TRBV20-1 to TRBJ2-1, with D possibly matching TRBD2 (5 bases). The CDR3 extends over 16 amino acids. V was clipped by 0 bases and J by 5 bases, with 17 bases between them. Germline V gene sequence: CDR1 DFQATT, CDR2 SNEGSKA (reference sequence). CDR3: CSARDRPELANNEQFF. As DNA, the CDR3 is TGCAGTGCTAGAGATCGCCCTGAGCTAGCAAACAATGAGCAGTTCTTC.

A note on this clonotype: Its ends do not fully match the called genes, so a read error is possible. This rearrangement joins TRBV15 to TRBJ2-4; D may be TRBD2 (5 bases). CDR3 length: 14 residues. Germline CDR1 and CDR2: LNHNV and YYDKDF (reference sequence). The CDR3: CATNRDFEGDIQYF. CDR3 DNA: TGTGCCACCAACAGAGATTTTGAGGGCGACATTCAGTACTTC.

The chain has TRBV29-1 and TRBJ1-1; TRBD1 agrees at 7 bases. The junction had 4 bases not matched to a gene; V was cut back by 0 bases and J by 0 bases. CDR3 length: 15 amino acids. Germline assignment: CDR1 SQVTM and CDR2 ANQGSEA. The CDR3 region has the DNA TGCAGCGTTGAAGATCTGGGGACAGTGAACACTGAAGCTTTCTTT. As protein: CSVEDLGTVNTEAFF.

The chain recombines TRBV5-1 with TRBJ2-6, with 9 bases fitting TRBD1. Germline V gives CDR1 SGHRS, CDR2 YFSETQ. The CDR3 covers 16 residues. V lost 4 bases and J lost 2; bases outside the gene matches: 4. The CDR3 region has the DNA TGCGCCAGCAGCACAGGGACAGGGACTGGGGCCAACGTCCTGACTTTC. Protein sequence: CASSTGTGTGANVLTF.

For this clonotype: The junction differs from germline at one of its ends, possibly a read error. This rearrangement joins TRBV3-1 to TRBJ1-1, with 9 bases identical to TRBD1. The length of the CDR3 is 12 residues. Germline V gene lookup returns CDR1 LGHDT and CDR2 YNNKEL (reference sequence). The CDR3 sequence: CACSRDRAEAFF. CDR3 nucleotides: TGTGCCTGCAGCCGGGACAGGGCCGAAGCTTTCTTT.

This chain uses TRBV6-2 or TRBV6-3 with TRBJ2-6, with 11 bases identical to TRBD1. This CDR3 region has 18 residues. CDR1 is MNHEY, CDR2 SVGEGT, per germline. V was clipped by 7 bases and J by 2 bases; unmatched bases: 10. The CDR3 DNA is TGTGCCAGCAACCCCTACACGGACAGGGGGCCTGGGGCCAACGTCCTGACTTTC. As protein: CASNPYTDRGPGANVLTF.

This clonotype has a handful of counts. CDR3 protein: CASSEYRDISEAFF. The CDR3 DNA is TGTGCCAGCAGTGAATATCGGGACATCTCTGAAGCTTTCTTT. This chain uses TRBV2 with TRBJ1-1, with D tentatively TRBD1 (6 bases). Trimming took off 2 bases at V and 6 bases at J, with 13 bases between the two ends. The CDR3 spans 14 residues. CDR1 and CDR2 from the germline V gene are SNHLY and FYNNEI.

This clonotype came up a few times. The chain combines TRBV5-1 with TRBJ2-1, with unresolved D. Trimming stripped 4 bases from V and 3 bases from J, with 14 bases between. CDR1 is SGHRS and CDR2 is YFSETQ in the germline V gene. The CDR3 extends over 15 amino acids. CDR3 in amino acids: CASSTTEGYYNEQFF. The CDR3 nucleotides read TGCGCCAGCAGCACCACAGAAGGCTACTACAATGAGCAGTTCTTC.

Remarks on this clonotype: The junction departs from the called germline gene at one end, perhaps through a read error. V gene TRBV5-5 combines with J gene TRBJ1-6; 8 nucleotides match TRBD1. Per the germline V gene, CDR1 is SGHKS and CDR2 is YYEKEE (reference sequence). The CDR3 runs 14 residues. The chain's CDR3 is CASSLGQDYSPLHF. The DNA for the CDR3 is TGCGCCAGCAGCTTGGGACAGGATTATTCACCCCTCCACTTT.

J is TRBJ1-2 and V is TRBV3-1; TRBD1 matches 8 bases. V dropped 2 bases and J dropped 8; count of bases not matched to a gene: 7. This CDR3 has 14 amino acids. Germline V gives CDR1 LGHDT, CDR2 YNNKEL (reference sequence). CDR3 residues: CASSQSGQGEGYTF. The CDR3 DNA sequence: TGTGCCAGCAGCCAATCAGGACAGGGAGAGGGCTACACCTTC.

This clonotype has just a few counts. The chain links TRBV20-1 to TRBJ2-3; a weak D match, TRBD2 (6 bases). Germline V gene data show CDR1 as DFQATT and CDR2 as SNEGSKA (reference sequence). Between the trimmed V and J ends, which lost 6 bases and 2 bases, there was a span of 15 bases. The CDR3 is 14 amino acids. Written as DNA, the CDR3 is TGCAGTGCCCCGAGCGGGTCTTCCACAGATACGCAGTATTTT. Residues: CSAPSGSSTDTQYF.